Each of the 24 T cell receptor beta chains below was sequenced from the same sample in a study of response to subunit inactivated influenza vaccine. Using its own MiXCR run on the RT-PCR reads, TCRdb lists one record per CDR3 protein. The sample carries about 700,000 distinct CDR3 sequences, more than 11% recorded once. Sequences were derived from PBMCs from blood, sampled around 14 days before vaccination. The receptors were gathered from a man aged 45-65 years who received an inactivated influenza vaccine.

This clonotype was picked up many times. The gene calls are TRBV12-3 or TRBV12-4 and TRBJ2-1; tentatively, D is TRBD2 (6 bases). The CDR3 totals 16 residues. With 2 bases removed from V and 2 bases from J, the gap between germline ends came to 13 bases. CDR3 protein: CASSLLGGNAYNEQFF. Here the CDR3 DNA reads TGTGCCAGCAGTTTATTGGGCGGGAACGCCTACAATGAGCAGTTCTTC.

CDR3 sequence reads: CASSARDLFGGEQYF. The CDR3 nucleotides are TGTGCCAGCAGTGCCCGGGACTTATTTGGGGGCGAGCAGTACTTC. This chain uses TRBV12-3 or TRBV12-4 with TRBJ2-7; D might be TRBD2 (6 bases). Trimming shortened V by 5 bases and J by 6 bases, and 20 bases separated the two germline ends. The CDR3 has 15 residues.

The chain uses TRBV19 and TRBJ1-5, with TRBD1 as a possible D gene (6 bases). Germline loops: CDR1 LNHDA, CDR2 SQIVND (reference sequence). Trimming pared 3 bases from V and 4 bases from J, leaving 13 bases between. The CDR3 has 15 amino acids. CDR3 nucleotide sequence: TGTGCCAGTAGTATTGGTCAGGGGCTAAATCAGCCCCAGCATTTT. Translating it yields CASSIGQGLNQPQHF.

This clonotype appeared many times. The chain couples TRBV24-1 to TRBJ2-5; D unresolved. Trimming stripped 1 base from V and 0 bases from J, with 8 bases between. Germline CDR1 and CDR2: KGHDR and SFDVKD. The CDR3 has 15 residues. The CDR3 loop reads CATSDFVVDQETQYF. The CDR3 DNA reads TGTGCCACCAGTGATTTCGTTGTTGACCAAGAGACCCAGTACTTC.

The chain has TRBV19 and TRBJ2-3, with no clear D. Germline assignment: CDR1 LNHDA and CDR2 SQIVND (reference sequence). This CDR3 is built from 13 residues. V was clipped by 6 bases and J by 2 bases, with 9 bases between them. CDR3 coding DNA: TGTGCCAGTAGGTTCCGCCCCACAGATACGCAGTATTTT. This gives the protein CASRFRPTDTQYF.

The sample holds many counts of this clonotype. The chain employs TRBV6-5 and TRBJ1-6, with 7 bases identical to TRBD1. Germline-derived CDR1 and CDR2 are MNHEY and SVGAGI. The CDR3 loop spans 15 amino acids. The V segment lost 4 bases and the J segment 6 bases; nucleotides outside the gene matches: 6. DNA for the CDR3: TGTGCCAGCAGTTCCGGACAGGTGCTTAATTCACCCCTCCACTTT. It is translated as CASSSGQVLNSPLHF.

This clonotype has only a few counts. The V call is TRBV11-2, the J call TRBJ2-3, with a possible D match to TRBD1 (7 bases). Trimming cost V 3 bases and J 0 bases, with 19 bases left between them. This CDR3 has 18 amino acids. Germline assignment: CDR1 SGHAT and CDR2 FQNNGV. This chain's CDR3 is CASSFRLEGAWSTDTQYF. DNA for the CDR3: TGTGCCAGCAGCTTTCGGTTGGAGGGGGCCTGGAGCACAGATACGCAGTATTTT.

This rearrangement joins TRBV28 to TRBJ2-7; D might be TRBD1 (6 bases). Trimming stripped 2 bases from V and 9 bases from J, with 11 bases between. The CDR3 length is 12 residues. The germline gives CDR1 MDHEN, CDR2 SYDVKM. DNA of the CDR3: TGTGCCAGCAGTTTAGGTTTGACAGGGCAGTACTTC. Protein product: CASSLGLTGQYF. The full variable domain, its missing parts supplied by reference TRBV28 and TRBJ2-7, is DVKVTQSSRYLVKRTGEKVFLECVQDMDHENMFWYRQDPGLGLRLIYFSYDVKMKEKGDIPEGYSVSREKKERFSLILESASTNQTSMYLCASSLGLTGQYFGPGTRLTVT.

This rearrangement joins TRBV7-6 to TRBJ1-3; maybe TRBD1 (5 bases). This CDR3 is built from 16 residues. Germline V CDR1 and CDR2: SGHVS, FNYEAQ. The V end was cut by 0 bases, the J end by 3 bases, with 12 bases between. This CDR3 reads CASSLAGGSGGNTIYF. CDR3 sequence (DNA): TGTGCCAGCAGCTTAGCCGGGGGAAGTGGTGGAAACACCATATATTTT.

This clonotype was counted between two and nine times. This chain connects TRBV4-2 to TRBJ2-7, with 12 bases that match TRBD2. There are 15 residues in the CDR3. Germline V gene data show CDR1 as LGHNA and CDR2 as YNFKEQ. J gave up 4 bases and V 3 bases, and 4 bases lay outside the gene matches. The CDR3 loop is CASSHQLAGGYEQYF. Written as DNA, the CDR3 is TGTGCCAGCAGCCACCAACTAGCGGGAGGATACGAGCAGTACTTC.

The sample holds many counts of this clonotype. V gene TRBV3-1 combines with J gene TRBJ2-5; D not certain. CDR3 length: 11 residues. From germline, CDR1 is LGHDT and CDR2 YNNKEL (reference sequence). V was shortened by 2 bases and J by 5 bases, with 3 bases between the two germline ends. The CDR3 region has the DNA TGTGCCAGCAGCCAATGGGAGACCCAGTACTTC. This codes for CASSQWETQYF.

A few counts support this clonotype. The chain carries TRBV7-2 and TRBJ1-2, with 7 positions matching TRBD1. V lost 5 bases and J lost 0; bases outside the gene matches: 12. Germline V gene lookup returns CDR1 SGHTA and CDR2 FQGNSA. The CDR3 extends over 17 amino acids. The CDR3 nucleotides read TGTGCCAGCAGCGTAGTACTGCGACAGGGCCCTAACTATGGCTACACCTTC. Translating it yields CASSVVLRQGPNYGYTF.

This clonotype was recorded at least ten times. The rearrangement joins TRBV20-1 to TRBJ2-2; 11 bases are shared with TRBD2. Germline CDR1 is DFQATT and CDR2 is SNEGSKA (reference sequence). V was pared by 7 bases and J by 7 bases, with 8 bases of the junction left unmatched. There are 14 residues in the CDR3. CDR3 in amino acids: CSVSSGRLGGELFF. The CDR3 coding sequence is TGCAGTGTATCTAGCGGGAGGTTGGGCGGGGAGCTGTTTTTT.

This clonotype turned up a few times. V gene TRBV28 combines with J gene TRBJ2-7; 7 nucleotides match TRBD1. The junction had 7 bases not matched to a gene; V was cut back by 2 bases and J by 0 bases. The CDR3 contains 16 residues. Germline V gene data show CDR1 as MDHEN and CDR2 as SYDVKM. CDR3 bases: TGTGCCAGCAGTTTAATAGGGGACAGAGCCTCCTACGAGCAGTACTTC. This encodes CASSLIGDRASYEQYF.

A remark on this clonotype: A read error may produce the germline difference seen at one junction end. This sequence joins TRBV3-1 and TRBJ2-3; D possibly corresponds to TRBD1 (5 bases). The germline V gene has CDR1 LGHDT and CDR2 YNNKEL (reference sequence). This CDR3 comprises 12 residues. The CDR3 region has the DNA TGTGCCAGCAGTCCCCCCGACAGTAGCCCCTACTTT. Encoded protein: CASSPPDSSPYF.

This clonotype showed up just a few times. The CDR3 nucleotides read TGCGCCAGCAGTTACGGACTAGCGGGGAACTACGAGCAGTACTTC. Translated: CASSYGLAGNYEQYF. The V call is TRBV4-3, the J call TRBJ2-7; 12 bases are a match to TRBD2. The junction had 6 bases not matched to a gene; V was cut back by 6 bases and J by 3 bases. Per the germline V gene, CDR1 is LGHNA and CDR2 is YSLEER. This CDR3 has 15 residues.

This clonotype has only a few counts. This chain links TRBV4-2 with TRBJ2-3; 7 bases are shared with TRBD2. The trim removed 1 base at V and 3 bases at J, leaving 13 bases unmatched. The CDR3 loop spans 18 amino acids. The V gene's germline CDR1 is LGHNA and CDR2 YNFKEQ. CDR3 in amino acids: CASSQAPRTSWGTDTQYF. CDR3 DNA: TGTGCCAGCAGCCAAGCGCCTCGGACTAGTTGGGGTACAGATACGCAGTATTTT.

CDR3 DNA sequence: TGTGCCAGCAGTTACGGGCGGGGGGTAAGCACAGATACGCAGTATTTT. Translation: CASSYGRGVSTDTQYF. V usage is TRBV6-5 and J usage is TRBJ2-3, with 8 nucleotides matching TRBD2. This CDR3 has 16 residues. V was clipped by 2 bases and J by 0 bases; unmatched bases: 4. The germline V gene encodes CDR1 MNHEY and CDR2 SVGAGI.

This clonotype came up once. V usage is TRBV20-1 and J usage is TRBJ1-2; the D gene is possibly TRBD1 (5 bases). CDR1 is DFQATT, CDR2 SNEGSKA, per germline (reference sequence). The V end was cut by 0 bases, the J end by 10 bases, with 21 bases between. The CDR3 is 15 residues long. Here the CDR3 reads CSARDLRETVPTYTF. CDR3 coding DNA: TGCAGTGCTAGAGATCTTAGGGAGACAGTCCCTACCTACACCTTC.

The chain is built from TRBV5-6 and TRBJ2-7; TRBD1 aligns across 7 bases. The V gene end was trimmed by 3 bases and the J gene end by 2 bases; junction bases not matched to a gene: 5. CDR1 and CDR2 from the germline V gene are SGHDT and YYEEEE. This CDR3 comprises 14 residues. CDR3 residues: CASSYSGTAYEQYF. CDR3 in DNA: TGTGCCAGCAGCTACTCCGGGACAGCCTACGAGCAGTACTTC. The entire variable domain, with the rest obtained from reference TRBV5-6 and TRBJ2-7, is as follows: DAGVTQSPTHLIKTRGQQVTLRCSPKSGHDTVSWYQQALGQGPQFIFQYYEEEERQRGNFPDRFSGHQFPNYSSELNVNALLLGDSALYLCASSYSGTAYEQYFGPGTRLTVT.

V gene TRBV20-1 combines with J gene TRBJ2-3; D gene unclear. V lost 2 bases and J 2 bases, leaving 17 bases between the germline ends. CDR3 length: 16 amino acids. Germline V gene data show CDR1 as DFQATT and CDR2 as SNEGSKA (reference sequence). The CDR3 DNA reads TGCAGTGCTAGATCGGACGAACAATTTACCACAGATACGCAGTATTTT. Protein sequence: CSARSDEQFTTDTQYF.

There are a few counts of this clonotype. The gene calls are TRBV5-1 and TRBJ1-3; no firm D call. Trimming shortened V by 0 bases and J by 4 bases, and 8 bases separated the two germline ends. The CDR3 loop spans 14 amino acids. The germline CDR1 and CDR2 sequences are SGHRS and YFSETQ. CDR3 region: CASSLANRGNTIYF. The CDR3 nucleotides are TGCGCCAGCAGCTTGGCCAACAGAGGAAACACCATATATTTT.

The chain employs TRBV5-1 and TRBJ2-7; D perhaps matches TRBD2 (6 bases). Looked up from germline, CDR1 is SGHRS and CDR2 is YFSETQ. This CDR3 contains 15 residues. Trimming cost V 2 bases and J 2 bases, with 14 bases left between them. CDR3 DNA sequence: TGCGCCAGCAGCTTCCGGGGGAGTCCCCCCTACGAGCAGTACTTC. This codes for CASSFRGSPPYEQYF.

This clonotype has a handful of counts. V is TRBV27 and J is TRBJ2-5; possible D gene TRBD1, 6 bases. V lost 7 bases, J lost 4 bases, and 13 bases lay in between. This CDR3 contains 13 residues. Germline V gives CDR1 MNHEY, CDR2 SMNVEV (reference sequence). The CDR3 protein is CASTTGFLETQYF. CDR3 DNA: TGTGCCAGCACAACAGGGTTTTTAGAGACCCAGTACTTC.